This entry lists 12 T cell receptor beta chains sequenced from one sample in a study of blood T cell repertoires in COVID-19. Repertoires were generated with immunoSEQ multiplex PCR, while TCRdb's copy carries only in-frame clones and drops some. This sample yields tens of thousands of clones, of which roughly 87% are seen a single time; about 15% belongs to the top ten. Source material: peripheral blood. These receptors all stem from a male donor with acute or convalescent COVID-19.

This sequence joins TRBV19 and TRBJ2-5; a possible D gene is TRBD2 (7 bases). There are 15 residues in the CDR3. Trimming removed 1 base at V and 5 bases at J, with 14 bases between. Germline V gives CDR1 LNHDA, CDR2 SQIVND (reference sequence). The CDR3 reads CASSIGGGRVETQYF. CDR3 DNA sequence: TGTGCCAGTAGTATAGGGGGGGGGCGCGTCGAGACCCAGTACTTC.

The chain employs TRBV25-1 and TRBJ2-7; TRBD2 aligns across 7 bases. Trimming cost V 3 bases and J 3 bases; bases outside gene matches: 8. This CDR3 spans 15 amino acids. Germline assignment: CDR1 MGHDK and CDR2 SYGVNS. The CDR3: CASSEGGGSSYEQYF. CDR3 nucleotides: TGTGCCAGCAGTGAGGGGGGGGGTAGCAGCTACGAGCAGTACTTC.

The rearrangement links TRBV28 to TRBJ1-2; 9 bases line up with TRBD1. The CDR3 has 14 amino acids. The germline gives CDR1 MDHEN, CDR2 SYDVKM. The V segment lost 6 bases and the J segment 5 bases; nucleotides outside the gene matches: 7. The CDR3 DNA follows: TGTGCCAGCAGCTCCGGACAGGGGATATATGGCTACACCTTC. Translation: CASSSGQGIYGYTF.

There are many counts of this clone. V usage is TRBV5-1 and J usage is TRBJ2-6; 8 bases are a match to TRBD1. Unmatched junction bases numbered 9, after V lost 0 bases and J lost 4 bases. The germline CDR1 and CDR2 sequences are SGHRS and YFSETQ. This CDR3 comprises 18 residues. The CDR3 bases are TGCGCCAGCAGCTTGGTGCAGGGGGCGTCTATAGGGGCCAACGTCCTGACTTTC. It specifies CASSLVQGASIGANVLTF.

The J gene is TRBJ1-5, the V gene TRBV30; D is uncertain. The germline V gene has CDR1 GTSNPN and CDR2 SVGIG (reference sequence). There are 12 residues in the CDR3. Trimming left V 0 bases short and J 6 bases short, with 6 bases between. CDR3 nucleotide sequence: TGTGCCTGGAGTGTGCCCAGTCAGCCCCAGCATTTT. Amino acids: CAWSVPSQPQHF.

This clone was observed a single time. The gene calls are TRBV6-4 and TRBJ1-6; D is possibly TRBD1 (6 bases). The CDR3 consists of 13 residues. Germline CDR1 is MRHNA and CDR2 is SNTAGT. Trimming stripped 10 bases from V and 9 bases from J, with 16 bases between. The CDR3 coding sequence is TGTGCCACCGCAGGGGTGGTCGGTTCACCCCTCCACTTT. It is translated as CATAGVVGSPLHF.

The gene calls are TRBV29-1 and TRBJ1-5, with D perhaps matching TRBD1 (6 bases). Per germline, CDR1 SQVTM and CDR2 ANQGSEA. V was cut by 6 bases and J by 5 bases, with 17 bases left in between. The CDR3 covers 14 residues. This chain's CDR3 is CSVRGGGTHQPQHF. CDR3 nucleotide sequence: TGCAGCGTCCGAGGGGGGGGGACACATCAGCCCCAGCATTTT.

V gene TRBV11-2 combines with J gene TRBJ1-6; tentatively, D is TRBD1 (6 bases). The CDR3 sequence is 14 residues long. The V and J ends lost 1 base and 8 bases respectively, with 9 bases between them. Germline CDR1 and CDR2: SGHAT and FQNNGV. The CDR3 DNA reads as TGTGCCAGCAGCTTAGTAGGGGGTGATTCACCCCTCCACTTT. Protein sequence: CASSLVGGDSPLHF.

This chain joins TRBV2 and TRBJ1-2; TRBD1 is a possible D gene (6 bases). The germline V gene encodes CDR1 SNHLY and CDR2 FYNNEI. The V end lost 6 bases, the J end lost 5 bases, and 19 bases lay between the germline ends. CDR3 length equals 15 residues. The CDR3 is CASSGRHLTGYGYTF. For the CDR3, the DNA is TGTGCCAGCAGCGGTCGGCACCTGACAGGTTATGGCTACACCTTC.

This clone was seen at least ten times. The chain combines TRBV7-9 with TRBJ2-2; 8 nucleotides align to TRBD1. This CDR3 contains 16 residues. Per germline, CDR1 SEHNR and CDR2 FQNEAQ (reference sequence). V lost 2 bases to trimming and J lost 3 bases; unmatched junction nucleotides: 5. The CDR3: CASSLRQGADTGELFF. The DNA of the CDR3 is TGTGCCAGCAGCTTACGGCAGGGGGCGGACACCGGGGAGCTGTTTTTT.

This chain connects TRBV6-5 to TRBJ2-7, with D possibly being TRBD1 (6 bases). Per germline, CDR1 MNHEY and CDR2 SVGAGI. This CDR3 contains 16 residues. Trimming took off 4 bases at V and 2 bases at J, with 18 bases between the two ends. The CDR3 loop reads CASSSPEGVGTYEQYF. The CDR3 coding sequence is TGTGCCAGCAGTTCCCCAGAGGGGGTTGGGACCTACGAGCAGTACTTC.

The chain couples TRBV30 to TRBJ1-1; perhaps TRBD1 as D (5 bases). V lost 2 bases, J lost 6 bases, and 10 bases lay in between. CDR1 is GTSNPN and CDR2 is SVGIG in the germline V gene (reference sequence). The CDR3 length is 12 residues. The CDR3 DNA reads TGTGCCTGGAGTAGGGGAAACGCTGAAGCTTTCTTT. Its translation is CAWSRGNAEAFF.